Presented here are 25 T cell receptor beta chains from one specimen sequenced in a study of shared clonotypes between healthy human individuals. Method: immunoSEQ multiplex PCR; TCRdb's copy keeps in-frame clones and lacks some. The repertoire consists of 2 million to 2.5 million clones, with around 92% occurring once and the leading ten covering 0.3% to 0.4%. Material: naive CD4+ T cells from PBMCs. Specified subset: CD45RA+ positively selected. The receptor set was obtained from a man younger than 35 in good health. Some clones in this sample may be carry-over from other donors' samples.

The chain couples TRBV7-3 to TRBJ2-1; D is possibly TRBD1 (5 bases). The germline V gene has CDR1 SGHTA and CDR2 FQGTGA. V lost 3 bases, J lost 6 bases, and 9 bases lay in between. CDR3 size: 13 residues. CDR3 sequence: CASSFNQGNEQFF. The CDR3 DNA reads TGTGCCAGCAGCTTCAACCAGGGCAATGAGCAGTTCTTC.

This clone appeared a single time. CDR3 sequence reads: CASSSGLAGVVETQYF. In DNA, the CDR3 is TGTGCCAGCAGCTCTGGACTAGCGGGAGTCGTAGAGACCCAGTACTTC. J is TRBJ2-5 and V is TRBV5-8; 13 bases are shared with TRBD2. Germline V gene lookup returns CDR1 SGHTS and CDR2 YDEGEE. After removal of 3 bases from V and 4 bases from J, the junction contained 6 bases not matched to a gene. The CDR3 length is 16 residues.

The chain has TRBV5-4 and TRBJ1-1, with a possible D match to TRBD1 (5 bases). The CDR3 contains 17 residues. CDR1 is SGHNT and CDR2 is YYREEE in the germline V gene (reference sequence). V lost 5 bases and J 0 bases, leaving 20 bases between the germline ends. The CDR3 loop reads CASSRREDGGMNTEAFF. The CDR3, as DNA: TGTGCCAGCAGTCGCAGGGAGGACGGCGGCATGAACACTGAAGCTTTCTTT.

The V call is TRBV7-9, the J call TRBJ1-2; tentatively, D is TRBD1 (5 bases). Germline CDR1 SEHNR, CDR2 FQNEAQ (reference sequence). V was trimmed by 5 bases and J by 4 bases, leaving 17 bases between them. This CDR3 is 15 amino acids long. The CDR3 is CASSLEGPGPYGYTF. The CDR3 DNA sequence: TGTGCCAGCAGCCTCGAAGGTCCAGGGCCCTATGGCTACACCTTC.

The chain is built from TRBV5-1 and TRBJ2-5; TRBD1 or TRBD2 may be the D gene (5 bases each). The DNA matches TRBJ2-7 better at its end, which makes the J call doubtful. CDR1 is SGHRS and CDR2 is YFSETQ in the germline V gene. The length of the CDR3 is 14 residues. For the CDR3, the DNA is TGCGCCAGCAGCTTGTTCGGTAGGGACCACGAGCAGTACTTC. Translated, it gives CASSLFGRDHEQYF.

The chain is built from TRBV7-3 and TRBJ2-1, with TRBD2 matching over 7 bases. Germline CDR1 SGHTA, CDR2 FQGTGA. CDR3 length equals 13 residues. J gave up 7 bases and V 5 bases, and 5 bases lay outside the gene matches. The CDR3 sequence is CASSQAGRNEQFF. The CDR3 DNA sequence: TGTGCCAGCAGCCAAGCCGGGAGGAATGAGCAGTTCTTC.

The chain employs TRBV19 and TRBJ2-7; 13 bases line up with TRBD2. Germline lookup yields CDR1 LNHDA and CDR2 SQIVND (reference sequence). The CDR3 has 15 residues. Trimming cost V 6 bases and J 2 bases; bases outside gene matches: 4. CDR3 in amino acids: CASRLAGGPTYEQYF. CDR3 coding DNA: TGTGCCAGTAGACTAGCGGGAGGGCCCACCTACGAGCAGTACTTC.

The chain carries TRBV19 and TRBJ2-2, with D uncertain. Trimming pared 7 bases from V and 6 bases from J, leaving 12 bases between. Germline CDR1 reads LNHDA; CDR2 reads SQIVND (reference sequence). The CDR3 extends over 13 amino acids. The CDR3 sequence: CASTTAVPGELFF. CDR3 coding DNA: TGTGCCAGTACCACTGCGGTCCCCGGGGAGCTGTTTTTT.

This clone was counted once. The V gene is TRBV5-4, the J gene TRBJ2-7; D tentatively reads TRBD1 or TRBD2 (7 bases each). The CDR3 runs to 16 residues. Between the trimmed V and J ends, which lost 5 bases and 3 bases, there was a span of 21 bases. CDR1 is SGHNT and CDR2 is YYREEE in the germline V gene (reference sequence). The CDR3, as DNA: TGTGCCAGCAGTCAGGGGGGCGGGGGCGTCAACTACGAGCAGTACTTC. Translated: CASSQGGGGVNYEQYF. Full variable domain (rest looked up from reference TRBV5-4 and TRBJ2-7): ETGVTQSPTHLIKTRGQQVTLRCSSQSGHNTVSWYQQALGQGPQFIFQYYREEENGRGNFPPRFSGLQFPNYSSELNVNALELDDSALYLCASSQGGGGVNYEQYFGPGTRLTVT.

This chain links TRBV5-3 with TRBJ2-7, with D possibly matching TRBD2 (6 bases). TRBV5-3 is sorted into the ORF group, with uncertain function. This CDR3 is 16 amino acids long. The ends were cut back, 4 bases at V and 2 bases at J, with 19 bases in the middle. The CDR3, as DNA: TGTGCCAGAAGCAACCCGGGGCTAGCGTCAGCCTACGAGCAGTACTTC. Amino acid sequence: CARSNPGLASAYEQYF.

The V gene is TRBV5-1, the J gene TRBJ2-3; tentatively, D is TRBD2 (6 bases). Trimming cost V 4 bases and J 6 bases, with 15 bases left between them. Germline values: CDR1 SGHRS, CDR2 YFSETQ. This CDR3 region has 14 residues. The CDR3 coding sequence is TGCGCCAGCAGCCCACCGGAGGGCGGTGATACGCAGTATTTT. It encodes CASSPPEGGDTQYF.

CDR3 in amino acids: CASSPAGGGRYEQYF. The CDR3 nucleotides are TGTGCCAGCTCCCCCGCCGGCGGCGGGCGCTACGAGCAGTACTTC. The rearrangement links TRBV18 to TRBJ2-7; possibly TRBD2 for D (5 bases). Germline V gives CDR1 KGHSH, CDR2 LQKENI. V lost 6 bases and J 3 bases, leaving 18 bases between the germline ends. The CDR3 has 15 residues.

About this clone itself: Within the sample, other DNA sequences also encode this same CDR3. The chain uses TRBV6-5 and TRBJ2-7, with 7 positions matching TRBD1. Per the germline V gene, CDR1 is MNHEY and CDR2 is SVGAGI. J lost 2 bases, V lost 2 bases, and 3 bases had no gene match. This CDR3 has 14 amino acids. The CDR3 sequence is CASSYRQGTYEQYF. CDR3 bases: TGTGCCAGCAGTTACAGACAGGGAACCTACGAGCAGTACTTC.

This rearrangement joins TRBV10-3 to TRBJ1-6; 11 bases are shared with TRBD1. Germline values: CDR1 ENHRY, CDR2 SYGVKD. This CDR3 region has 15 residues. V shed 2 bases, J shed 9 bases, and the junction held 3 bases outside the gene matches. CDR3: CAISEGQGAGSPLHF. The CDR3 DNA reads TGTGCCATCAGTGAGGGACAGGGGGCCGGTTCACCCCTCCACTTT.

The rearrangement uses TRBV5-1 and TRBJ1-4; the D gene is possibly TRBD1 (6 bases). Germline V gene data show CDR1 as SGHRS and CDR2 as YFSETQ. The CDR3 sequence is 14 residues long. V was cut by 2 bases and J by 8 bases, with 13 bases left in between. The CDR3 DNA reads TGCGCCAGCAGCTTAGACGGGGGCGAAGAAAAACTGTTTTTT. Its translation is CASSLDGGEEKLFF.

The chain joins TRBV7-9 to TRBJ2-7, with D tentatively TRBD2 (6 bases). With 5 bases removed from V and 6 bases from J, the gap between germline ends came to 23 bases. Germline-derived CDR1 and CDR2 are SEHNR and FQNEAQ (reference sequence). CDR3 length: 16 amino acids. This CDR3 reads CASSLPAGHTVGEQYF. The CDR3 DNA follows: TGTGCCAGCAGCCTCCCGGCGGGGCATACGGTCGGCGAGCAGTACTTC.

The chain employs TRBV5-1 and TRBJ2-3; D possibly corresponds to TRBD1 (6 bases). The CDR3 is 16 amino acids. Germline V lookup: CDR1 SGHRS, CDR2 YFSETQ. V lost 0 bases and J 1 base, leaving 12 bases between the germline ends. CDR3 amino acids: CASSLELSGGTDTQYF. The DNA of the CDR3 is TGCGCCAGCAGCTTGGAGTTGTCAGGGGGCACAGATACGCAGTATTTT.

This chain links TRBV6-1 with TRBJ2-5; D unresolved. Germline V gene lookup returns CDR1 MNHNS and CDR2 SASEGT. The V and J ends lost 2 bases and 3 bases respectively, with 19 bases between them. This CDR3 has 17 amino acids. CDR3 residues: CASSEILLTLLEETQYF. In nucleotides, the CDR3 is TGTGCCAGCAGTGAAATCCTACTAACCTTACTGGAAGAGACCCAGTACTTC.

The chain links TRBV5-1 to TRBJ2-7; D ambiguous. V shed 7 bases and J shed 1 base, with 12 bases lying between them. CDR3 length equals 13 residues. Germline V lookup: CDR1 SGHRS, CDR2 YFSETQ. The CDR3 bases are TGCGCCAGCGGTCCGGGCCGGTCCTACGAGCAGTACTTC. The encoded protein is CASGPGRSYEQYF.

J is TRBJ2-5 and V is TRBV6-5, with 13 bases fitting TRBD2. This CDR3 spans 16 amino acids. From germline, CDR1 is MNHEY and CDR2 SVGAGI. The junction had 6 bases not matched to a gene; V was cut back by 4 bases and J by 4 bases. Here the CDR3 DNA reads TGTGCCAGCAGTTCCACTAGCGGGAGGGCCGTAGAGACCCAGTACTTC. Protein: CASSSTSGRAVETQYF.

The CDR3 coding sequence is TGTGCCAGCAGCCAACCGGGAGGAGAAAAACTGTTTTTT. Translating gives CASSQPGGEKLFF. J is TRBJ1-4 and V is TRBV14; D is uncertain. The V and J ends lost 2 bases and 8 bases respectively, with 9 bases between them. From germline, CDR1 is SGHDN and CDR2 FVKESK. The CDR3 is 13 amino acids.

This rearrangement joins TRBV5-1 to TRBJ1-2, with TRBD1 identical over 8 bases. Germline V gives CDR1 SGHRS, CDR2 YFSETQ. The CDR3 totals 15 residues. V trimming: 5 bases; J trimming: 4 bases; junction bases outside the gene matches: 10. The CDR3 loop reads CASRHGQGSTYGYTF. For the CDR3, the DNA is TGCGCCAGCAGACACGGACAGGGAAGTACCTATGGCTACACCTTC. The full variable domain, rest sourced from reference TRBV5-1 and TRBJ1-2, is KAGVTQTPRYLIKTRGQQVTLSCSPISGHRSVSWYQQTPGQGLQFLFEYFSETQRNKGNFPGRFSGRQFSNSRSEMNVSTLELGDSALYLCASRHGQGSTYGYTFGSGTRLTVV.

This chain connects TRBV10-3 to TRBJ2-7; D could derive from TRBD1 or TRBD2 (5 bases each). V dropped 10 bases and J dropped 0 bases, with 16 bases sitting between them. Germline loops: CDR1 ENHRY, CDR2 SYGVKD. The CDR3 has 14 amino acids. Here the CDR3 DNA reads TGTGCCACCAGGGCCAGGGACGGCTCCTACGAGCAGTACTTC. Its protein product is CATRARDGSYEQYF.

The chain recombines TRBV5-6 with TRBJ2-2, with D tentatively TRBD1 (5 bases). In germline, CDR1 is SGHDT, CDR2 YYEEEE. The CDR3 sequence is 16 residues long. Between the trimmed V and J ends, which lost 2 bases and 0 bases, there was a span of 11 bases. The DNA for the CDR3 is TGTGCCAGCAGCTTTCGTCTAGGGGCGAACACCGGGGAGCTGTTTTTT. Its protein product is CASSFRLGANTGELFF.

The chain has TRBV7-9 and TRBJ2-7, with D possibly being TRBD1 or TRBD2 (5 bases each). CDR3 length: 13 residues. Germline V gene data show CDR1 as SEHNR and CDR2 as FQNEAQ (reference sequence). Trimming took off 3 bases at V and 5 bases at J, with 11 bases between the two ends. In DNA form, the CDR3 reads TGTGCCAGCAGCTTTTCGGGACCGAACGAGCAGTACTTC. It specifies CASSFSGPNEQYF.